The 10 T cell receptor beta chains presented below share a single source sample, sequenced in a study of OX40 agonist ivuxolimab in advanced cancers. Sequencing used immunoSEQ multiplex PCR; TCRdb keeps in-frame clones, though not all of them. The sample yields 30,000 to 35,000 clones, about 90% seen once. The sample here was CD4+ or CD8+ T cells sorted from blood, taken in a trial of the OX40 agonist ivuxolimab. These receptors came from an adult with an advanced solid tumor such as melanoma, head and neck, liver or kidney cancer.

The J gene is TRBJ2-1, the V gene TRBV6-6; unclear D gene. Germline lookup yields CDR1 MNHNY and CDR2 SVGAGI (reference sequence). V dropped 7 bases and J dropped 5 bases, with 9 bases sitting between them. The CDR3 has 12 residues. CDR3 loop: CASTFANNEQFF. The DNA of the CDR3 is TGTGCCAGCACCTTCGCCAACAATGAGCAGTTCTTC.

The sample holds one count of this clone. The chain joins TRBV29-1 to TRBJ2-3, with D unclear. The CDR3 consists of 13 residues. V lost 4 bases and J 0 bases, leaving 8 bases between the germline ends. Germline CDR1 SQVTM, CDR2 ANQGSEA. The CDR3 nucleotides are TGCAGCGTTGTCTCCGGGAGCACAGATACGCAGTATTTT. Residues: CSVVSGSTDTQYF.

The CDR3 sequence: CASMIEGGYGYTF. The CDR3 bases are TGTGCCAGCATGATCGAAGGAGGCTATGGCTACACCTTC. V gene TRBV2 combines with J gene TRBJ1-2; no definite D call. The V end was cut by 7 bases, the J end by 4 bases, with 13 bases between. The V gene's germline CDR1 is SNHLY and CDR2 FYNNEI. The CDR3 has 13 residues.

The DNA of the CDR3 is TGTGCCAGTAGCCAACAGGGTACCTCTGGAAACACCATATATTTT. Protein: CASSQQGTSGNTIYF. This chain connects TRBV19 to TRBJ1-3, with a weak D call TRBD1 (6 bases). The CDR3 has 15 amino acids. V lost 6 bases, J lost 0 bases, and 12 bases lay in between. The germline V gene encodes CDR1 LNHDA and CDR2 SQIVND (reference sequence).

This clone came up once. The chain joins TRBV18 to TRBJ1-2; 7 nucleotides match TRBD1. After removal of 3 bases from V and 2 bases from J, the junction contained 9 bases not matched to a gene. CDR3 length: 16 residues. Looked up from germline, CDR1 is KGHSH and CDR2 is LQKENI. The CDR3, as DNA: TGTGCCAGCTCACCTCCGGGACAGCCACCGAACTATGGCTACACCTTC. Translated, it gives CASSPPGQPPNYGYTF.

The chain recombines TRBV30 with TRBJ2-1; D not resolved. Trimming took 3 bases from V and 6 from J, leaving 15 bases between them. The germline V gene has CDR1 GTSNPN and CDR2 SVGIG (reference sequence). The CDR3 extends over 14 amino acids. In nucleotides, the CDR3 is TGTGCCTGGAGCCGCCAGTTGGATACCAATGAGCAGTTCTTC. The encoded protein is CAWSRQLDTNEQFF. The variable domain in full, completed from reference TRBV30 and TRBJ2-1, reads SQTIHQWPATLVQPVGSPLSLECTVEGTSNPNLYWYRQAAGRGLQLLFYSVGIGQISSEVPQNLSASRPQDRQFILSSKKLLLSDSGFYLCAWSRQLDTNEQFFGPGTRLTVL.

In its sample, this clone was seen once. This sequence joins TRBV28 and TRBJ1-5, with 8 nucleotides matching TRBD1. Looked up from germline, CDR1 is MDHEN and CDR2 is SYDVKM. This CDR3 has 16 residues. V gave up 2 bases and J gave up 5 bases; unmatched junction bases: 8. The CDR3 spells CASSLLPTGADQPQHF. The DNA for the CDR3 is TGTGCCAGCAGTTTACTACCGACAGGGGCTGATCAGCCCCAGCATTTT.

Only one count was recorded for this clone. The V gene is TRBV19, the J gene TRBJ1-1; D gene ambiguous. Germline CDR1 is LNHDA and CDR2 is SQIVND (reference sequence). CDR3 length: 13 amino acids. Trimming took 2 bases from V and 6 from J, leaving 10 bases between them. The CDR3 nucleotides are TGTGCCAGTAGTATACAAGGGAGTTCTGAAGCTTTCTTT. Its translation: CASSIQGSSEAFF.

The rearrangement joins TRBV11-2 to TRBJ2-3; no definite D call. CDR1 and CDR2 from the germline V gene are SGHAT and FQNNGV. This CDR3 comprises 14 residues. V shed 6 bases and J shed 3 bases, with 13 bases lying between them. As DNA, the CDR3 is TGTGCCAGCAGTCCAGGTACCATTACAGATACGCAGTATTTT. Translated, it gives CASSPGTITDTQYF.

The DNA for the CDR3 is TGTGCCAGCAGCGGTACCGGGACGGCATATGGCTACACCTTC. It specifies CASSGTGTAYGYTF. This sequence joins TRBV9 and TRBJ1-2; D is possibly TRBD1 (5 bases). Trimming stripped 3 bases from V and 5 bases from J, with 14 bases between. Germline CDR1 and CDR2: SGDLS and YYNGEE. The CDR3 extends over 14 amino acids.